This TCR beta chain was found in a study of blood T cell repertoires in COVID-19. About the research overall: The United States, Italy and Spain were the sources of the acute and convalescent COVID-19 samples. T cells, B-cell-depleted T cells, or PBMCs provided the cDNA or gDNA that served as material.

Germline V lookup: CDR1 SEHNR, CDR2 FQNEAQ (reference sequence). The CDR3 has 12 amino acids. V was shortened by 1 base and J by 4 bases, with 4 bases between the two germline ends. The assay was immunoSEQ multiplex PCR, and TCRdb's table has in-frame clones only and misses some. The sample consists of approximately 54,000 clones, 81% of them appearing once. This clone was counted once. The J gene is TRBJ2-5, the V gene TRBV7-9; D not resolved. The sample taken for sequencing was peripheral blood. The clonotype originates from a woman aged 55-70 years with acute or convalescent COVID-19. The CDR3 loop reads CASSLGVETQYF. CDR3 in DNA: TGTGCCAGCAGCTTAGGAGTAGAGACCCAGTACTTC. Complete variable domain (other parts from reference TRBV7-9 and TRBJ2-5): DTGVSQNPRHKITKRGQNVTFRCDPISEHNRLYWYRQTLGQGPEFLTYFQNEAQLEKSRLLSDRFSAERPKGSFSTLEIQRTEQGDSAMYLCASSLGVETQYFGPGTRLLVL.